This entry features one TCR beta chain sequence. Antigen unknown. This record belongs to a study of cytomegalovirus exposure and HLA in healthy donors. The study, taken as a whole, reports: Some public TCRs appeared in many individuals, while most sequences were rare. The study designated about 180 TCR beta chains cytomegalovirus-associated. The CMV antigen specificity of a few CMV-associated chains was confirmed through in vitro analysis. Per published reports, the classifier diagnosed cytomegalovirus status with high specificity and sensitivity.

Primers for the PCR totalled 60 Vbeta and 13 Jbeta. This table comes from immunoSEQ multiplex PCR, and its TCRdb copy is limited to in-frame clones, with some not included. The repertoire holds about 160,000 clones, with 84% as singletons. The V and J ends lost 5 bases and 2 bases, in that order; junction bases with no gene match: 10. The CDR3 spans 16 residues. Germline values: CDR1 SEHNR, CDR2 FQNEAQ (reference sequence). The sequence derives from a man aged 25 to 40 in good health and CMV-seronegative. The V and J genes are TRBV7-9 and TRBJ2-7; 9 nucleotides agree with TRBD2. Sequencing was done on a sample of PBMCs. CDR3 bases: TGTGCCAGCAGCCCGGGTAGCGGGAGAACCCCCTACGAGCAGTACTTC. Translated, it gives CASSPGSGRTPYEQYF.